Listed here are 21 T cell receptor beta chains from one sample, sequenced in a study of identifying expanded T cells in peripheral blood. The table came from immunoSEQ multiplex PCR; TCRdb's copy has only in-frame clones and leaves some out. The sample records 75,000 to 95,000 clones, around 90% being singletons. Sequenced input: blood. Receptor source: a person aged 18 to 75 in good health.

V is TRBV30 and J is TRBJ1-6, with 8 bases that match TRBD1. CDR3 length: 14 amino acids. Germline assignment: CDR1 GTSNPN and CDR2 SVGIG (reference sequence). V shed 5 bases and J 10 bases; nucleotides not matched to a gene: 10. The DNA for the CDR3 is TGTGCCTGGGGGGGGACAGGACGAGGGTCACCCCTCCACTTT. Residues: CAWGGTGRGSPLHF.

The chain is built from TRBV2 and TRBJ2-7, with 7 positions matching TRBD2. Germline V CDR1 and CDR2: SNHLY, FYNNEI. Losses at the gene ends were 10 bases for V and 1 base for J; bases not matched to a gene: 10. The CDR3 spans 14 residues. The DNA for the CDR3 is TGTGCCATCCGACGGGGGGAACATTCCTACGAGCAGTACTTC. Encoded protein: CAIRRGEHSYEQYF.

The CDR3 loop is CASSPLDRGIDEQYF. In nucleotides, the CDR3 is TGTGCCAGCAGCCCCTTGGACAGGGGAATTGACGAGCAGTACTTC. The chain has TRBV14 and TRBJ2-7, with 9 nucleotides matching TRBD1. The CDR3 totals 15 residues. The J segment lost 5 bases and the V segment lost 4 bases, leaving 9 bases of the junction unmatched. CDR1 and CDR2 from the germline V gene are SGHDN and FVKESK.

This chain uses TRBV7-2 with TRBJ2-4; TRBD2 matches at 9 bases. The CDR3 extends over 19 amino acids. From germline, CDR1 is SGHTA and CDR2 FQGNSA. Germline trimming cut 5 bases from V and 9 bases from J; bases unmatched to any gene: 23. CDR3 sequence: CASSRQTTGTSRVQGIQYF. The CDR3 nucleotides read TGTGCCAGCAGCCGACAAACCACCGGGACTAGCAGGGTCCAAGGCATTCAGTACTTC.

As for this clone: At the DNA level, this CDR3 is encoded by other sequences in the same sample as well. DNA of the CDR3: TGTGCCAGCAGCTGGGACCGTGATCAGCCCCAGCATTTT. Its protein is CASSWDRDQPQHF. V is TRBV6-5 and J is TRBJ1-5, with D tentatively TRBD1 (5 bases). The germline V and J ends were trimmed by 6 bases and 5 bases, with 11 bases remaining between them. Germline-derived CDR1 and CDR2 are MNHEY and SVGAGI. The length of the CDR3 is 13 residues.

The V call is TRBV10-3, the J call TRBJ1-1, with no clear D. V dropped 5 bases and J dropped 7 bases, with 11 bases sitting between them. CDR3 length: 12 amino acids. CDR1 and CDR2 (germline): ENHRY, SYGVKD. Here the CDR3 DNA reads TGTGCCATCAGTCAGGACGAAGATGAAGCTTTCTTT. Encoded protein: CAISQDEDEAFF.

The chain recombines TRBV9 with TRBJ1-4, with a tentative D call TRBD1 (5 bases). Deletions cut 4 bases from V and 4 bases from J, with 20 bases between. The germline CDR1 and CDR2 sequences are SGDLS and YYNGEE. This CDR3 region has 17 residues. CDR3: CASSSPLGSRVNEKLFF. In nucleotides, the CDR3 is TGTGCCAGCAGCTCTCCCTTGGGATCCAGGGTTAATGAAAAACTGTTTTTT.

The V and J genes are TRBV6-6 and TRBJ1-2; D not certain. The germline CDR1 and CDR2 sequences are MNHNY and SVGAGI (reference sequence). V was pared by 6 bases and J by 5 bases, with 16 bases between. CDR3 size: 14 residues. In DNA, the CDR3 is TGTGCCAGCAGCGAGATAGGACGGAGTTATGGCTACACCTTC. Translating gives CASSEIGRSYGYTF.

V usage is TRBV18 and J usage is TRBJ2-5; 8 nucleotides match TRBD1. The length of the CDR3 is 15 residues. The V gene's germline CDR1 is KGHSH and CDR2 LQKENI. Unmatched junction bases numbered 11, after V lost 6 bases and J lost 5 bases. DNA of the CDR3: TGTGCCAGCTCGTCCCTACAGGGGGACATGGAGACCCAGTACTTC. Amino acids: CASSSLQGDMETQYF.

The genes are TRBV5-4 and TRBJ2-7; 7 nucleotides line up with TRBD1. CDR1 and CDR2 from the germline V gene are SGHNT and YYREEE (reference sequence). The V gene end was trimmed by 1 base and the J gene end by 4 bases; junction bases not matched to a gene: 2. There are 13 residues in the CDR3. The CDR3 nucleotides read TGTGCCAGCAGCTTGACAGGGGAGTACGAGCAGTACTTC. Translating it yields CASSLTGEYEQYF.

This clone appeared once. This chain connects TRBV15 to TRBJ1-1; no clear D. Trimming took 8 bases from V and 2 from J, leaving 9 bases between them. The CDR3 is made up of 12 amino acids. CDR1 LNHNV and CDR2 YYDKDF come from the germline V gene (reference sequence). The CDR3 DNA sequence: TGTGCCACCCGCCCGGTCAACACTGAAGCTTTCTTT. Its translation is CATRPVNTEAFF.

The rearrangement joins TRBV10-2 to TRBJ2-5, with TRBD1 as a possible D gene (6 bases). V lost 4 bases, J lost 2 bases, and 11 bases lay in between. CDR1 is WSHSY and CDR2 is SAAADI in the germline V gene. The CDR3 totals 14 residues. The CDR3 protein is CASSVTGKQETQYF. CDR3 bases: TGCGCCAGCAGTGTCACAGGGAAACAAGAGACCCAGTACTTC.

In regard to this clone: An end of the junction differs from the germline gene, which may be a read error. Other DNA variants within this sample encode the same CDR3. The V call is TRBV15, the J call TRBJ1-2; possible D gene TRBD1, 5 bases. This CDR3 comprises 16 residues. Germline V gene lookup returns CDR1 LNHNV and CDR2 YYDKDF (reference sequence). CDR3 in amino acids: CATSTYRDRGNYGYTF. Here the CDR3 DNA reads TGCGCCACCAGTACCTACCGGGACCGCGGTAACTATGGCTACACCTTC.

This clone was detected once. The chain joins TRBV4-1 to TRBJ2-3; D is undetermined. Trimming pared 0 bases from V and 6 bases from J, leaving 7 bases between. In germline, CDR1 is MGHRA, CDR2 YSYEKL. The CDR3 loop spans 13 amino acids. The DNA of the CDR3 is TGCGCCAGCAGCCAAGATAAGGCGGATACGCAGTATTTT. Protein: CASSQDKADTQYF.

The genes are TRBV19 and TRBJ1-5; tentatively, D is TRBD1 (5 bases). This CDR3 comprises 15 residues. Trimming left V 2 bases short and J 7 bases short, with 15 bases between. Germline-derived CDR1 and CDR2 are LNHDA and SQIVND (reference sequence). The DNA for the CDR3 is TGTGCCAGTAGTATATGGGGTGGCGGGGCGCAGCCCCAGCATTTT. Translated, it gives CASSIWGGGAQPQHF.

The chain carries TRBV9 and TRBJ2-5; D is undetermined. V lost 0 bases, J lost 4 bases, and 16 bases lay in between. This CDR3 region has 16 residues. Germline loops: CDR1 SGDLS, CDR2 YYNGEE. The CDR3 reads CASSVGSRVVGETQYF. The CDR3 DNA is TGTGCCAGCAGCGTAGGCAGTAGGGTGGTTGGAGAGACCCAGTACTTC.

The chain uses TRBV5-4 and TRBJ1-2; D is undetermined. Germline V CDR1 and CDR2: SGHNT, YYREEE (reference sequence). Trimming stripped 2 bases from V and 6 bases from J, with 14 bases between. This CDR3 has 14 amino acids. The chain's CDR3 is CASSFQTQADGYTF. For the CDR3, the DNA is TGTGCCAGCAGCTTTCAGACTCAAGCCGATGGCTACACCTTC.

This rearrangement joins TRBV7-8 to TRBJ2-7, with 8 bases that match TRBD1. This CDR3 is built from 14 residues. Trimming at V came to 6 bases and at J to 2 bases, leaving 6 bases not matched to a gene. CDR1 SGHVS and CDR2 FQNEAQ come from the germline V gene. CDR3 region: CASRQGQGAYEQYF. Written as DNA, the CDR3 is TGTGCCAGCAGGCAAGGACAGGGTGCCTACGAGCAGTACTTC.

The rearrangement joins TRBV19 to TRBJ2-2; tentative D call: TRBD1 (5 bases). Deletions cut 6 bases from V and 5 bases from J, with 16 bases between. Germline V gene sequence: CDR1 LNHDA, CDR2 SQIVND (reference sequence). The CDR3 loop spans 15 amino acids. The CDR3 loop reads CASSPQAGLTGELFF. In nucleotides, the CDR3 is TGTGCCAGTAGCCCCCAGGCAGGGCTAACCGGGGAGCTGTTTTTT.

CDR3 protein: CASSIFGLRGGYTF. The CDR3 bases are TGTGCCAGTAGTATCTTCGGGTTAAGGGGAGGCTACACCTTC. The chain uses TRBV19 and TRBJ1-2; weak D call: TRBD1 (5 bases). Between the trimmed V and J ends, which lost 3 bases and 8 bases, there was a span of 16 bases. This CDR3 contains 14 residues. Germline-derived CDR1 and CDR2 are LNHDA and SQIVND (reference sequence).

The rearrangement uses TRBV25-1 and TRBJ1-2; no definite D call. The CDR3 is 17 residues long. Per germline, CDR1 MGHDK and CDR2 SYGVNS. Between the trimmed V and J ends, which lost 1 base and 0 bases, there was a span of 15 bases. The CDR3 DNA follows: TGTGCCAGCAGTGAATCACAGCCCCAGCTATCTAACTATGGCTACACCTTC. Translated, it gives CASSESQPQLSNYGYTF.